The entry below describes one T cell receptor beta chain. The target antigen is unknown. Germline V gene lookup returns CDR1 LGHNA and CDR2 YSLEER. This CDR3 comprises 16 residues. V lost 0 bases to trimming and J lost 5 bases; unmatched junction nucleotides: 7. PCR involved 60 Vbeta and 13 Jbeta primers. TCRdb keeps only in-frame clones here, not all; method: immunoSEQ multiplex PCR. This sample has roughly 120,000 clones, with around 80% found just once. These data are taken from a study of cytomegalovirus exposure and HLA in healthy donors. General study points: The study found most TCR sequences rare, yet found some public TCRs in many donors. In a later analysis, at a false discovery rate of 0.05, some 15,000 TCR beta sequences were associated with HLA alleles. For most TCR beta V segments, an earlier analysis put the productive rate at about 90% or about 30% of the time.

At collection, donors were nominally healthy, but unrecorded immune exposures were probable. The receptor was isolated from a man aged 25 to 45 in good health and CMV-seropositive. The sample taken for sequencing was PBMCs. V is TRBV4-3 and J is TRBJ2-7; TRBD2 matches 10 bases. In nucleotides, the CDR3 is TGCGCCAGCAGCCAAGATTTCAGCGGGGGGGCAGACGAGCAGTACTTC. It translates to CASSQDFSGGADEQYF.